These 14 T cell receptor beta chains share one sample of origin, sequenced in a study of blood T cell repertoires in COVID-19. Using immunoSEQ multiplex PCR, the repertoire was profiled, and TCRdb retains in-frame clones only, with some absent. The sample lists roughly 200,000 clones, approximately 80% occurring once. The specimen was peripheral blood. The receptors shown here come from a woman in her thirties or forties with COVID-19, enrolled during active disease.

On this clone itself: At the DNA level, this CDR3 is encoded by other sequences in the same sample as well. The V gene is TRBV5-8, the J gene TRBJ1-3; D gene uncertain. Per germline, CDR1 SGHTS and CDR2 YDEGEE. V was clipped by 7 bases and J by 4 bases, with 15 bases between them. CDR3 length: 14 residues. CDR3 sequence: CASSFGTAGNTIYF. For the CDR3, the DNA is TGTGCCAGCTCATTCGGCACAGCAGGAAACACCATATATTTT.

The chain has TRBV6-5 and TRBJ2-5; 10 positions agree with TRBD1. After removal of 4 bases from V and 4 bases from J, the junction contained 3 bases not matched to a gene. The CDR3 has 14 amino acids. The germline CDR1 and CDR2 sequences are MNHEY and SVGAGI. The DNA of the CDR3 is TGTGCCAGCAGTTTCGGACAGGGGGGAGAGACCCAGTACTTC. It specifies CASSFGQGGETQYF.

This chain connects TRBV7-8 to TRBJ1-4, with unresolved D. The CDR3 consists of 20 residues. Germline V gives CDR1 SGHVS, CDR2 FQNEAQ. The V and J ends lost 7 bases and 10 bases respectively, with 37 bases between them. The CDR3 spells CASKAVPPDDPTRGNGKLFF. Written as DNA, the CDR3 is TGTGCCAGCAAAGCGGTCCCGCCGGACGATCCGACACGCGGCAACGGAAAACTGTTTTTT. Filled out from reference TRBV7-8 and TRBJ1-4, the complete variable domain reads GAGVSQSPRYKVAKRGQDVALRCDPISGHVSLFWYQQALGQGPEFLTYFQNEAQLDKSGLPSDRFFAERPEGSVSTLKIQRTQQEDSAVYLCASKAVPPDDPTRGNGKLFFGSGTQLSVL.

This chain links TRBV6-2 or TRBV6-3 with TRBJ2-7, with unresolved D. This CDR3 region has 16 residues. Germline V gene sequence: CDR1 MNHEY, CDR2 SVGEGT. V was shortened by 5 bases and J by 1 base, with 18 bases between the two germline ends. As DNA, the CDR3 is TGTGCCAGCAGTACTCCGACCGCGGTGCCTTCCTACGAGCAGTACTTC. Residues: CASSTPTAVPSYEQYF.

The CDR3 loop is CASSPEVTANYGYTF. The CDR3, as DNA: TGTGCCAGCTCACCCGAAGTCACAGCTAACTATGGCTACACCTTC. The chain uses TRBV18 and TRBJ1-2; D ambiguous. CDR3 length: 15 residues. Between the trimmed V and J ends, which lost 3 bases and 0 bases, there was a span of 11 bases. The germline V gene has CDR1 KGHSH and CDR2 LQKENI.

The V call is TRBV6-6, the J call TRBJ2-7; D gene unclear. This CDR3 spans 14 amino acids. Germline V gene lookup returns CDR1 MNHNY and CDR2 SVGAGI (reference sequence). V shed 0 bases and J shed 6 bases, with 12 bases lying between them. The CDR3 bases are TGTGCCAGCAGTTACTCTAACTCTCGATCCGAGCAGTACTTC. Protein: CASSYSNSRSEQYF.

The chain recombines TRBV5-1 with TRBJ2-7, with a weak D call TRBD2 (6 bases). This CDR3 spans 18 amino acids. V was clipped by 3 bases and J by 0 bases, with 22 bases between them. From germline, CDR1 is SGHRS and CDR2 YFSETQ. The chain's CDR3 is CASSSADVGGMYSYEQYF. CDR3 nucleotide sequence: TGCGCCAGCAGCTCCGCGGACGTCGGCGGGATGTACTCCTACGAGCAGTACTTC.

This clone was detected a few times. The rearrangement links TRBV15 to TRBJ1-2; D might be TRBD1 (5 bases). Germline-derived CDR1 and CDR2 are LNHNV and YYDKDF (reference sequence). Trimming took off 5 bases at V and 3 bases at J, with 16 bases between the two ends. The CDR3 is made up of 15 amino acids. CDR3 loop: CATSRTKPGDYGYTF. The CDR3 DNA sequence: TGTGCCACCAGCCGGACAAAGCCAGGCGACTATGGCTACACCTTC.

This clone was seen once. This rearrangement joins TRBV3-1 (or the pseudogene TRBV3-2) to TRBJ2-7, with D uncertain. CDR3 length: 12 residues. The V gene's germline CDR1 is LGHDT and CDR2 YNNKEL (reference sequence). Trimming left V 0 bases short and J 6 bases short, with 6 bases between. The CDR3, as DNA: TGTGCCAGCAGCCAAGATCCGAGCGAGCAGTACTTC. Its translation is CASSQDPSEQYF.

The chain employs TRBV7-6 and TRBJ1-1; weak D call: TRBD1 (5 bases). The CDR3 runs to 17 residues. Germline CDR1 reads SGHVS; CDR2 reads FNYEAQ. V lost 1 base to trimming and J lost 0 bases, with 15 bases between them. For the CDR3, the DNA is TGTGCCAGCAGCTTAGGCCGAGGAGGGACCCTGAACACTGAAGCTTTCTTT. Protein sequence: CASSLGRGGTLNTEAFF.

This chain joins TRBV6-5 and TRBJ1-5; 7 nucleotides align to TRBD1. J was trimmed by 5 bases and V by 6 bases; bases with no gene match: 10. The CDR3 totals 15 residues. Germline V gives CDR1 MNHEY, CDR2 SVGAGI. Here the CDR3 reads CASRGNKGAHQPQHF. The CDR3 DNA reads TGTGCCAGCAGAGGGAATAAGGGGGCCCATCAGCCCCAGCATTTT.

The chain couples TRBV7-6 to TRBJ1-4; tentatively, D is TRBD1 (6 bases). V was trimmed by 5 bases and J by 8 bases, leaving 18 bases between them. CDR3 length equals 15 residues. Germline V gives CDR1 SGHVS, CDR2 FNYEAQ. CDR3 DNA: TGTGCCAGCAGCACCCGACAGGTCCCGAGGGAAAAACTGTTTTTT. Translating it yields CASSTRQVPREKLFF.

The genes are TRBV7-3 and TRBJ1-6; 8 bases map to TRBD1. CDR1 and CDR2 from the germline V gene are SGHTA and FQGTGA. The CDR3 is made up of 14 amino acids. The J segment lost 10 bases and the V segment lost 5 bases, leaving 7 bases of the junction unmatched. CDR3 amino acids: CASSPTGGGSPLHF. CDR3 nucleotide sequence: TGTGCCAGCAGCCCAACAGGGGGGGGATCACCCCTCCACTTT.

The V call is TRBV5-4, the J call TRBJ1-6, with unresolved D. CDR1 and CDR2 from the germline V gene are SGHNT and YYREEE (reference sequence). This CDR3 has 13 residues. The V and J ends lost 1 base and 10 bases respectively, with 9 bases between them. The CDR3 DNA reads TGTGCCAGCAGCTTGTACCGGTCCTCACCCCTCCACTTT. Residues: CASSLYRSSPLHF.